This entry describes one T cell receptor beta chain. This record comes from a study of early T cells in non-severe SARS-CoV-2 infection. About the research overall: Chains from this unsorted whole-blood bulk RNA could not be paired.

Germline CDR1 reads SQVTM; CDR2 reads ANQGSEA. The CDR3 runs to 8 residues. V was clipped by 0 bases and J by 13 bases, with 3 bases between them. Individual cDNA molecules were tagged with unique molecular identifiers, the study reported. TCRdb reprocessed the 5' RACE reads via MiXCR and lists one record per CDR3 protein. The sample includes more than 80,000 distinct CDR3 sequences, roughly 15% of them seen just once. The clonotype was recovered from an adult who was a healthcare worker with PCR-confirmed SARS-CoV-2 infection or an uninfected control (not recorded which). The specimen was whole blood. The chain recombines TRBV29-1 with TRBJ1-2; no clear D. CDR3 nucleotides: TGCAGCGTTGAAGAGGGCACCTTC. Encoded protein: CSVEEGTF.